This T cell receptor beta chain was found in a study of shared clonotypes between healthy human individuals. Study outcomes and limitations: The four-donor shared clonotypes exceeded non-shared clonotypes in generation probability, with non-shared ones scoring lower.

Germline CDR1 is SGHDT and CDR2 is YYEEEE. V was pared by 0 bases and J by 0 bases, with 16 bases between. There are 18 residues in the CDR3. Concerning this clone itself: What it recognizes is unknown.

Assay: immunoSEQ multiplex PCR; the TCRdb copy retains only in-frame clones and omits some. The data hold roughly 2.1 million clones, with about 92% observed a single time. CD45RO-negative, CCR7-selected cells formed the naive CD8 fraction, which excluded terminally differentiated effector memory CD45RA+ cells. The V and J genes are TRBV5-6 and TRBJ2-1; D perhaps matches TRBD2 (5 bases). The specimen sequenced was naive CD8+ T cells from PBMCs. The sequence came from a man between 18 and 29 years old in good health. Some clones in this sample may be carry-over from other donors' samples. Here the CDR3 DNA reads TGTGCCAGCAGCTTGGAGTGGAGGCTAGACCACTCCTACAATGAGCAGTTCTTC. It encodes CASSLEWRLDHSYNEQFF.